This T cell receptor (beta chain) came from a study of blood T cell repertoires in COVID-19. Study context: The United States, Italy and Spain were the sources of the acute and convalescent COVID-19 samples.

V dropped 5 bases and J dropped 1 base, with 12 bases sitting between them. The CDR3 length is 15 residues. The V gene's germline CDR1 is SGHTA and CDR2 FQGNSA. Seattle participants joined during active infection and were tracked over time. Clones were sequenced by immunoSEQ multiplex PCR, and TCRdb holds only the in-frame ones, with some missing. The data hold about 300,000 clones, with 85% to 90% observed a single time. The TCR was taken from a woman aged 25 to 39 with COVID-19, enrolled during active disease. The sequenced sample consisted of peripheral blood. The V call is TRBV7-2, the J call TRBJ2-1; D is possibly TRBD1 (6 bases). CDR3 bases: TGTGCCAGCAGCCCCGACAGGCAGTCCTACAATGAGCAGTTCTTC. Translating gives CASSPDRQSYNEQFF.